Given below is one T cell receptor beta chain in context. A few counts support this clonotype. The antigen it binds to is not known. No qualities accompany the bases; no much larger clone lies one base away. The receptor library was made with RT-PCR. TCRdb lists the instrument as NextSeq 550. The raw public reads went through TCRdb reprocessing: fastp at Q25, MiXCR clone calling, in-frame beta chains kept. Under each unique CDR3 protein, matching rows form one entry showing the most common genes and DNA. The sample data list roughly 250,000 distinct CDR3 sequences, and 13% to 15% of these were observed just once. 11% of the sample is in the top ten clones. CDR1 is given as DFQATT and CDR2 as SNEGSKA, both from the germline V gene (reference sequence). V and J are truncated by 7 bases and 8 bases respectively, leaving an intervening sequence of 21 bases. From the cysteine up to the phenylalanine, the CDR3 has a length of 15 residues. Only the CDR3 part of the read is kept: 45 bases, read in frame from the first base.

The data stem from a study of patients and donors after allogeneic stem cell transplantation (dated by TCRdb to between 2020 and 2021). The chain couples TRBV20-1 to TRBJ1-6; TRBD1 could be the D gene, as 5 bases match. This sequence originates from a human donor who was either an allogeneic HSCT recipient or a stem cell or donor lymphocyte infusion donor (not recorded which). It is not recorded whose cells these are; they may come from a transplant donor. Sequencing input: blood, either unsorted or a sorted T cell fraction (not recorded which). The CDR3 reads CSGWRFGTSYSPLHF. The DNA is TGCAGTGGGTGGAGGTTCGGGACCTCTTATTCACCCCTCCACTTT.